The TCR beta chain described here comes from a study of identical twins. The study, taken as a whole, reports: An excess of low generation probability was shown by twin-shared out-of-frame alpha sequences. Weaker excess twin sharing was observed in beta out-of-frame sequences.

As to this clonotype: What it binds is unknown.

Template switching added a universal primer site, and cDNA bore unique molecular identifiers. TCRdb processed the 5' RACE reads anew with MiXCR; each CDR3 protein has one entry. Found here are hundreds of thousands of distinct CDR3 sequences, less than 25% of them singletons; the top ten hold roughly 4%. V was pared by 7 bases and J by 10 bases, with 11 bases between. The CDR3 runs to 11 residues. These sequences were also reported in another study, on T cells expressing NK-cell markers. That report notes: Whether expanded NKG2C+ T cell clones recognized HCMV stayed uncertain.

The chain combines TRBV12-3 or TRBV12-4 with TRBJ2-1; D may be TRBD2 (6 bases). This TCR derives from a woman aged 18 to 35 in good health. Sample: PBMCs. The CDR3 reads CASTPGLEQFF. The CDR3 DNA sequence: TGTGCCAGCACCCCGGGACTGGAGCAGTTCTTC.